The source of this T cell receptor (beta chain) is a study of blood T cell repertoires in COVID-19. Study information: Samples of COVID-19 (acute and convalescent) were obtained from the United States, Italy and Spain.

This clone showed up just once. The assay was immunoSEQ multiplex PCR, and TCRdb's table has in-frame clones only and misses some. The sample lists 150,000 to 200,000 clones, approximately 88% occurring once. V lost 4 bases and J 1 base, leaving 10 bases between the germline ends. This CDR3 region has 14 residues. CDR1 is MNHEY, CDR2 SMNVEV, per germline (reference sequence). Sequenced: peripheral blood. The TCR sequence derives from a woman aged 45-59 years with acute or convalescent COVID-19. The chain carries TRBV27 and TRBJ1-1; no clear D. The CDR3, as DNA: TGTGCCAGCAGTTCGGCAGGCTGGAACACTGAAGCTTTCTTT. Translated: CASSSAGWNTEAFF.